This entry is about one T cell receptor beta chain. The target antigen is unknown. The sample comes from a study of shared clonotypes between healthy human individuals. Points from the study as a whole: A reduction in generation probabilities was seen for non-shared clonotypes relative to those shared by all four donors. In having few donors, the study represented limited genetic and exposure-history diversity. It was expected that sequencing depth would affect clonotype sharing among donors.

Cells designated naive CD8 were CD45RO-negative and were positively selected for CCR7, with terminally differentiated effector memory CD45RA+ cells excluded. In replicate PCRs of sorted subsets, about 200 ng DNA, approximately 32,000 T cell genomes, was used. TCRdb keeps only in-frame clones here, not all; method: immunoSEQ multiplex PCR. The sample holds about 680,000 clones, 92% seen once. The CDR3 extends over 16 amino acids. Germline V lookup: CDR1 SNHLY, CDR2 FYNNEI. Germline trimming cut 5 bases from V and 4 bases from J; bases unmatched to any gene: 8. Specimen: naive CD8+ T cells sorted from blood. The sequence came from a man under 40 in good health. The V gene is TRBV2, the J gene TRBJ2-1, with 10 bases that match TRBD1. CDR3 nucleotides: TGTGCCAGCAGTCCGGGACAGGGGACGGCGTACAATGAGCAGTTCTTC. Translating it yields CASSPGQGTAYNEQFF.